The clone carrying this T cell receptor (beta chain) was detected only a few times. These data are taken from a study of blood T cells in healthy people across ages. This CDR3 has 14 residues. Alongside a J-beta primer mix, a sample-barcoded 5' primer served in a second PCR lasting roughly 6 to 12 cycles. Every single cDNA molecule received a tag from a template-switch adaptor with 12 random nucleotides. TCRdb reprocessed the 5' RACE reads with MiXCR, giving one entry per CDR3 protein. The table has hundreds of thousands of distinct CDR3 sequences, around 38% seen once; the top ten hold approximately 29%.

The TCR originated in an elderly man in good health. The V and J genes are TRBV12-1 and TRBJ2-6. TRBV12-1 is classified as a pseudogene. The sequencing sample was made of blood. The CDR3 is CASKRPSGANVLTF. DNA of the CDR3: TGTGCCAGCAAACGGCCCTCTGGGGCCAACGTCCTGACTTTC.